One and the same sample provided the 16 T cell receptor beta chains below, sequenced in a study of T cells in Graves' hyperthyroidism and ophthalmopathy. Amplified TCR beta CDR3 regions derived from RNA transcripts. The HTBI primer set was used in a first-round RT-PCR of the TCR CDR3. MiXCR, run by TCRdb on the multiplex PCR reads, gives a single entry per CDR3 protein. Found here are around 600,000 distinct CDR3 sequences, 14% of them singletons; the top ten hold roughly 7.1%. The sequenced sample was blood. The source of these receptors is a woman aged 18-29 years with Graves' ophthalmopathy.

This clonotype was counted ten times or more. The chain recombines TRBV6-5 with TRBJ2-7; possible D gene TRBD2, 5 bases. This CDR3 spans 15 amino acids. The V gene lost 2 bases and the J gene lost 4 bases, with 15 bases spanning the gap. CDR1 and CDR2 (germline): MNHEY, SVGAGI. The CDR3 protein is CASSYAPGGGYEQYF. The CDR3 DNA sequence: TGTGCCAGCAGTTACGCACCAGGAGGAGGATACGAGCAGTACTTC.

In this sample, this clonotype turned up many times. The gene calls are TRBV24-1 and TRBJ2-2; D is ambiguous. V dropped 5 bases and J dropped 0 bases, with 6 bases sitting between them. CDR3 length: 14 amino acids. CDR1 is KGHDR, CDR2 SFDVKD, per germline. CDR3 nucleotides: TGTGCCACCAGTGTAGGCTCGAACACCGGGGAGCTGTTTTTT. Its translation: CATSVGSNTGELFF.

In its sample, this clonotype was seen many times. The rearrangement joins TRBV7-2 to TRBJ1-3, with D uncertain. Trimming removed 6 bases at V and 8 bases at J, with 8 bases between. CDR3 length: 11 amino acids. The germline CDR1 and CDR2 sequences are SGHTA and FQGNSA. DNA of the CDR3: TGTGCCAGCAGAAAGGGAGACACCATATATTTT. Translating gives CASRKGDTIYF.

This clonotype was observed a handful of times. V usage is TRBV13 and J usage is TRBJ2-7; 7 nucleotides align to TRBD2. V shed 7 bases and J 3 bases; nucleotides not matched to a gene: 6. Looked up from germline, CDR1 is PRHDT and CDR2 is FYEKMQ (reference sequence). This CDR3 has 13 amino acids. The CDR3 region has the DNA TGTGCCAGCATCCTGGGGACTAACTACGAGCAGTACTTC. Translation: CASILGTNYEQYF.

This clonotype was counted only a few times. This chain uses TRBV19 with TRBJ2-2, with D perhaps TRBD2 (6 bases). Trimming shortened V by 5 bases and J by 0 bases, and 10 bases separated the two germline ends. The CDR3 spans 15 residues. Per the germline V gene, CDR1 is LNHDA and CDR2 is SQIVND (reference sequence). The CDR3 coding sequence is TGTGCCAGTAGTTTGGAGGGGCCGAACACCGGGGAGCTGTTTTTT. Its translation: CASSLEGPNTGELFF.

This chain connects TRBV20-1 to TRBJ2-7, with a tentative D call TRBD2 (5 bases). The CDR3 is 10 residues long. Trimming stripped 6 bases from V and 7 bases from J, with 10 bases between. Germline lookup yields CDR1 DFQATT and CDR2 SNEGSKA (reference sequence). The CDR3 region has the DNA TGCAGTGCCTCGCGAGGGGAGCAGTACTTC. This codes for CSASRGEQYF.

The chain recombines TRBV3-1 with TRBJ2-1; 10 bases agree with TRBD2. There are 21 residues in the CDR3. Germline V lookup: CDR1 LGHDT, CDR2 YNNKEL (reference sequence). Trimming removed 4 bases from V and 2 bases from J; junction bases left unmatched: 20. The CDR3 DNA sequence: TGTGCCAGCAGCCCTCAGGACAGGTTCGGGACTAGCGCCAAAACCTACAATGAGCAGTTCTTC. Residues: CASSPQDRFGTSAKTYNEQFF.

This chain connects TRBV12-3 or TRBV12-4 to TRBJ1-3; no clear D gene. The CDR3 covers 18 residues. The V and J ends lost 2 bases and 0 bases respectively, with 17 bases between them. The CDR3 protein is CASSLRWRRSHSGNTIYF. CDR3 DNA: TGTGCCAGCAGTTTAAGGTGGCGACGGTCACACTCTGGAAACACCATATATTTT.

The chain couples TRBV19 to TRBJ2-1; 13 bases agree with TRBD2. Losses at the gene ends were 4 bases for V and 7 bases for J; bases not matched to a gene: 10. CDR1 is LNHDA and CDR2 is SQIVND in the germline V gene (reference sequence). The length of the CDR3 is 17 residues. CDR3 sequence (DNA): TGTGCCAGTAGTACGGGACTAGCGGGAAGAATGTATAATGAGCAGTTCTTC. This translates into CASSTGLAGRMYNEQFF.

This clonotype was seen more than once but under ten times. The V call is TRBV7-8, the J call TRBJ1-2, with D tentatively TRBD1 (5 bases). Trimming took off 0 bases at V and 8 bases at J, with 10 bases between the two ends. This CDR3 is built from 13 residues. Germline CDR1 and CDR2: SGHVS and FQNEAQ. The CDR3 sequence is CASSLARGRGYTF. CDR3 bases: TGTGCCAGCAGCTTAGCAAGGGGACGGGGCTACACCTTC.

This clonotype has only a few counts. The chain links TRBV4-2 to TRBJ2-7; maybe TRBD2 (6 bases). Trimming took 0 bases from V and 4 from J, leaving 25 bases between them. This CDR3 region has 19 residues. Germline values: CDR1 LGHNA, CDR2 YNFKEQ. The CDR3 DNA follows: TGTGCCAGCAGCCAAGATCCGGGAGCAGGCCTTGGGAAACGATACGAGCAGTACTTC. Translated: CASSQDPGAGLGKRYEQYF.

This clonotype was counted between two and nine times. The chain carries TRBV19 and TRBJ1-5; no clear D. CDR3 length: 12 residues. Per the germline V gene, CDR1 is LNHDA and CDR2 is SQIVND (reference sequence). V gave up 2 bases and J gave up 9 bases, with 8 bases separating them. CDR3 amino acids: CASSIFAGPQHF. In nucleotides, the CDR3 is TGTGCCAGTAGTATATTTGCAGGGCCCCAGCATTTT.

Comments on this clonotype: The junction does not match germline at one end; this may be a read error. The CDR3 DNA sequence: TGTGCCAGCAGTCTACCAGGGGGGCAAGGTCAGCCCCGGCATTTT. It translates to CASSLPGGQGQPRHF. V and J are TRBV28 and TRBJ1-5, with 7 bases fitting TRBD1. The CDR3 is 15 residues long. Germline lookup yields CDR1 MDHEN and CDR2 SYDVKM.

The chain uses TRBV13 and TRBJ1-2; D gene uncertain. CDR3 length: 15 residues. The germline V and J ends were trimmed by 5 bases and 4 bases, with 17 bases remaining between them. Germline assignment: CDR1 PRHDT and CDR2 FYEKMQ (reference sequence). The CDR3 DNA sequence: TGTGCCAGCAGCGCCCCACGTCGATTAGTCTATGGCTACACCTTC. The encoded protein is CASSAPRRLVYGYTF.

The rearrangement uses TRBV19 and TRBJ1-4; D gene unclear. Germline V gives CDR1 LNHDA, CDR2 SQIVND (reference sequence). This CDR3 has 12 residues. V was cut by 1 base and J by 8 bases, with 5 bases left in between. CDR3 sequence: CASSIGSEKLFF. The CDR3 DNA is TGTGCCAGTAGTATAGGAAGCGAAAAACTGTTTTTT. Variable domain in full (rest from reference TRBV19 and TRBJ1-4): DGGITQSPKYLFRKEGQNVTLSCEQNLNHDAMYWYRQDPGQGLRLIYYSQIVNDFQKGDIAEGYSVSREKKESFPLTVTSAQKNPTAFYLCASSIGSEKLFFGSGTQLSVL.

In the case of this clonotype: A much larger clone differs by one base, so this may be a read error. The chain uses TRBV18 and TRBJ2-2; D may be TRBD1 (5 bases). Per germline, CDR1 KGHSH and CDR2 LQKENI. This CDR3 region has 14 residues. V was cut by 1 base and J by 3 bases, with 6 bases left in between. This CDR3 reads CASSPQQDTGELFF. DNA of the CDR3: TGTGCCAGCTCACCACAACAGGACACCGGGGAGCTGTTTTTT.